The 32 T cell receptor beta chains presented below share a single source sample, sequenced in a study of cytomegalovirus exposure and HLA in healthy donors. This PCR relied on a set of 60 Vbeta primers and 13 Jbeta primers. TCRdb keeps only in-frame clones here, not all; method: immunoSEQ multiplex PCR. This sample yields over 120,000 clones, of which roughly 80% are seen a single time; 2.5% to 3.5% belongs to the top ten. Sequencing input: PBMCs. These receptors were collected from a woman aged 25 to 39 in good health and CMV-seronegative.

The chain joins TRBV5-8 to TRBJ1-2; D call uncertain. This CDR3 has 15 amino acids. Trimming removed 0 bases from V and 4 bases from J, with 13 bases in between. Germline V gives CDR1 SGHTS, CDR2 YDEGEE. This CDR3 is CASSLVGGSGYGYTF. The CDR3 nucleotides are TGTGCCAGCAGCTTGGTAGGAGGGAGCGGCTATGGCTACACCTTC. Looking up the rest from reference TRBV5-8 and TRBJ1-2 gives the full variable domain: EAGVTQSPTHLIKTRGQQATLRCSPISGHTSVYWYQQALGLGLQFLLWYDEGEERNRGNFPPRFSGRQFPNYSSELNVNALELEDSALYLCASSLVGGSGYGYTFGSGTRLTVV.

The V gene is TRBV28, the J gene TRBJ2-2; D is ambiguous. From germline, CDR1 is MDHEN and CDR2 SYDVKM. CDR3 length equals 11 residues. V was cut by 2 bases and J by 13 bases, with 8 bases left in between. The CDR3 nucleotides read TGTGCCAGCAGTTTACAACGGAGGCTGTTTTTT. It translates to CASSLQRRLFF.

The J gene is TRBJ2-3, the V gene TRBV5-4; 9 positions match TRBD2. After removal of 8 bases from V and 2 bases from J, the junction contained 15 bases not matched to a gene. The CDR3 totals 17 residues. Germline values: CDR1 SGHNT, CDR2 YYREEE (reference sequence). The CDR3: CASSSGKTHPITDTQYF. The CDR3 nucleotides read TGTGCCAGTTCTAGCGGGAAGACTCATCCTATCACAGATACGCAGTATTTT.

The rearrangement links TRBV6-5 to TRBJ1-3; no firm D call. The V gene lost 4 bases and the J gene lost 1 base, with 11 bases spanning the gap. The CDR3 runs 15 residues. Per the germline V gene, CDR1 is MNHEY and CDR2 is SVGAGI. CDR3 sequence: CASSLGVQSGNTIYF. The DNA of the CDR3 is TGTGCCAGCAGTTTGGGAGTTCAATCTGGAAACACCATATATTTT.

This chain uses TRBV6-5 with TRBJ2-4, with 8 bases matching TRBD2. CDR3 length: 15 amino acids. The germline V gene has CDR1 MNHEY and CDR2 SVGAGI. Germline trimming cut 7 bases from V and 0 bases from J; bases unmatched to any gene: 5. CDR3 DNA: TGTGCCAGCACCCCCAGCGGGAGAGCCAAAAACATTCAGTACTTC. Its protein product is CASTPSGRAKNIQYF.

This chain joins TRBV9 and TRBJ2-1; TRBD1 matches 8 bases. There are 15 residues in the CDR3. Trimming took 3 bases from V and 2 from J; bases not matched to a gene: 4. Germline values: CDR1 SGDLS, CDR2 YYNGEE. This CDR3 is CASSGQGTTYNEQFF. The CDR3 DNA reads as TGTGCCAGCAGCGGACAGGGGACCACCTACAATGAGCAGTTCTTC.

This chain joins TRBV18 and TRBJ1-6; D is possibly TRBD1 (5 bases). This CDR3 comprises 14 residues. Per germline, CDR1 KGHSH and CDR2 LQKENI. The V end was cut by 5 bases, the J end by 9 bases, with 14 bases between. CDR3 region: CASSSPGTFSPLHF. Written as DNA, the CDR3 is TGTGCCAGCTCAAGTCCCGGGACTTTTTCACCCCTCCACTTT.

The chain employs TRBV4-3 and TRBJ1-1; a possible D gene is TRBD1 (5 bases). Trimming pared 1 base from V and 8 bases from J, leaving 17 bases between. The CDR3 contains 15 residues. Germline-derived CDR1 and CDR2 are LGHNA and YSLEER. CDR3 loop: CASSQGFGGNKEAFF. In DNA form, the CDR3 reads TGCGCCAGCAGCCAAGGTTTTGGGGGGAACAAGGAAGCTTTCTTT.

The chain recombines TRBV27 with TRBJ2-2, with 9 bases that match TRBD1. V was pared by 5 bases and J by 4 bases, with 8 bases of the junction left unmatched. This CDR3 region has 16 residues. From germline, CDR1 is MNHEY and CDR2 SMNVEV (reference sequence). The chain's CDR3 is CASSPQRDRVTGELFF. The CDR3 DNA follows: TGTGCCAGCAGTCCGCAGCGGGACAGGGTCACCGGGGAGCTGTTTTTT.

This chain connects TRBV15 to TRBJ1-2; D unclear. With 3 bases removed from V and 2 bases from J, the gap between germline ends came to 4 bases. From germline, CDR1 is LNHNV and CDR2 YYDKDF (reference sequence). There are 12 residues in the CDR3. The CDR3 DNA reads TGTGCCACCAGCAGTTCAAACTATGGCTACACCTTC. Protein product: CATSSSNYGYTF.

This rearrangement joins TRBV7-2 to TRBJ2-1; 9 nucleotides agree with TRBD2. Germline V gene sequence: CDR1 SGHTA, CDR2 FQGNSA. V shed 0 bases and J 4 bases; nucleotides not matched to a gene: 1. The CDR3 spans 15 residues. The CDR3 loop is CASSLASGGYNEQFF. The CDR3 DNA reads TGTGCCAGCAGCTTAGCGAGCGGGGGGTACAATGAGCAGTTCTTC.

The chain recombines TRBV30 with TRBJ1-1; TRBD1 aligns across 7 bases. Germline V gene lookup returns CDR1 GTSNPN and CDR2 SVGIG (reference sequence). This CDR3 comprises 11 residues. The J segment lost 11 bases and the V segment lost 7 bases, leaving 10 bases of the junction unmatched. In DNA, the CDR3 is TGTGCCTTCGAGACCGGGACAGTTGCTTTCTTT. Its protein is CAFETGTVAFF.

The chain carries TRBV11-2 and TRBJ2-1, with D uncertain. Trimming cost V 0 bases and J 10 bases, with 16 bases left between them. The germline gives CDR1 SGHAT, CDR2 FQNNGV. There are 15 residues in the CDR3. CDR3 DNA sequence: TGTGCCAGCAGCTTAGATCCTACTAACCAAATGGAGCAGTTCTTC. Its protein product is CASSLDPTNQMEQFF.

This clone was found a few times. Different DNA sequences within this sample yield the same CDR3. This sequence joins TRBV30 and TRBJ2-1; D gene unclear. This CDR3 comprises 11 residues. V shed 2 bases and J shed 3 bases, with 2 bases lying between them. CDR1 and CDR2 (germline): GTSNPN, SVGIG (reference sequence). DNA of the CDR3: TGTGCCTGGAGTCGCTACAATGAGCAGTTCTTC. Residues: CAWSRYNEQFF.

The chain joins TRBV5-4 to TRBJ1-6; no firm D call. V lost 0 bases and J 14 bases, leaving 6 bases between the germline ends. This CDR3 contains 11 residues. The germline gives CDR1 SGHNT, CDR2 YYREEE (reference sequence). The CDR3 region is CASSLAGSLHF. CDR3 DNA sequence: TGTGCCAGCAGCTTGGCGGGGTCCCTCCACTTT. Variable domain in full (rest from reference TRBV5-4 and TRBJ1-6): ETGVTQSPTHLIKTRGQQVTLRCSSQSGHNTVSWYQQALGQGPQFIFQYYREEENGRGNFPPRFSGLQFPNYSSELNVNALELDDSALYLCASSLAGSLHFGNGTRLTVT.

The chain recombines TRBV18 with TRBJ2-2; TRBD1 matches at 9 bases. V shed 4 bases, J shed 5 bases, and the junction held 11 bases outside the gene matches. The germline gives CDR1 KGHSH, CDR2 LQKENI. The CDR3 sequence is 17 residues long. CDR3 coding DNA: TGTGCCAGCTCACAACAGGGGGCTAATTGGAATACCGGGGAGCTGTTTTTT. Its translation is CASSQQGANWNTGELFF.

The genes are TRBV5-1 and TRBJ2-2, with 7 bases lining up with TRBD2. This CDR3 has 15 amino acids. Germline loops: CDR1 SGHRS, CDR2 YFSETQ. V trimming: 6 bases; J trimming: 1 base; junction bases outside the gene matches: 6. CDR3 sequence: CASIMREGNTGELFF. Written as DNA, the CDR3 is TGCGCCAGCATTATGAGGGAGGGGAACACCGGGGAGCTGTTTTTT.

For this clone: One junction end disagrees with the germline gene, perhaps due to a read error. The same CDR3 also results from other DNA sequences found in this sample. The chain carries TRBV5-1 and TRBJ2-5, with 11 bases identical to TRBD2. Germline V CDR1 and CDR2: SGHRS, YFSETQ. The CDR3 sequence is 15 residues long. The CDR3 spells CASSLGTSGLETQYF. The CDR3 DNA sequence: TGTGCCAGCAGCCTCGGGACTAGCGGTCTTGAGACCCAGTACTTC.

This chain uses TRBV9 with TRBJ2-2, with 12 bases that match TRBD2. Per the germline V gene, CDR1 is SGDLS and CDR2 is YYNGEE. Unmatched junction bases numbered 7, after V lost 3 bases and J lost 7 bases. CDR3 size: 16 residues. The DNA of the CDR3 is TGTGCCAGCAGCGAGCTAGCGGGGGGGCTGGGCGGGGAGCTGTTTTTT. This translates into CASSELAGGLGGELFF.

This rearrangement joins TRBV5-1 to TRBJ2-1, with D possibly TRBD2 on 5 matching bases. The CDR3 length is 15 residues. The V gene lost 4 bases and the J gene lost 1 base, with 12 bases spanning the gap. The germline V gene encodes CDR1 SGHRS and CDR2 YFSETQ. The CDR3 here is CASSREGVSYNEQFF. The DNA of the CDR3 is TGCGCCAGCAGCCGAGAGGGCGTATCCTACAATGAGCAGTTCTTC.

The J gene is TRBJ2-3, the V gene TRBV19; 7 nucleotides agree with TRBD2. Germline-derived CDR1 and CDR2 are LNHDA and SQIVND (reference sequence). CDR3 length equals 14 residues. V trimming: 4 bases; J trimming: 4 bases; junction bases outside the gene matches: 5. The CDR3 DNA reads TGTGCCAGTAGTACCGGACTAGTGGCAGATACGCAGTATTTT. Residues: CASSTGLVADTQYF.

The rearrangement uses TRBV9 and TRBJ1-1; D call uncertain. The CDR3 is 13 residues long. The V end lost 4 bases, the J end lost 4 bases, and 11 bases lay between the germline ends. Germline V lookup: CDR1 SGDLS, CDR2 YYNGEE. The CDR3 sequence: CASSPRSFTEAFF. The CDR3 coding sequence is TGTGCCAGCAGCCCCCGGTCCTTCACTGAAGCTTTCTTT. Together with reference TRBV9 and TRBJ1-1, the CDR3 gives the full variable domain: DSGVTQTPKHLITATGQRVTLRCSPRSGDLSVYWYQQSLDQGLQFLIQYYNGEERAKGNILERFSAQQFPDLHSELNLSSLELGDSALYFCASSPRSFTEAFFGQGTRLTVV.

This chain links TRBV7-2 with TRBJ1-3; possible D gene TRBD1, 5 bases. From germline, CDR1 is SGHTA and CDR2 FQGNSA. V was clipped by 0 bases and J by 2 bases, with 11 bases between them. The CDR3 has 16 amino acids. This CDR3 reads CASSLAQGSTGNTIYF. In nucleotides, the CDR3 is TGTGCCAGCAGCTTAGCGCAGGGCAGCACTGGAAACACCATATATTTT.

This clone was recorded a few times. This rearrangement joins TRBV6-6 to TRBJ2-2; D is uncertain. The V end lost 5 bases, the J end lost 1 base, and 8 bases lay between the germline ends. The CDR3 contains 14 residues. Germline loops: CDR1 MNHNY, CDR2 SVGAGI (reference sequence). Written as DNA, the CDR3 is TGTGCCAGCAGTATTACACGGAACACCGGGGAGCTGTTTTTT. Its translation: CASSITRNTGELFF.

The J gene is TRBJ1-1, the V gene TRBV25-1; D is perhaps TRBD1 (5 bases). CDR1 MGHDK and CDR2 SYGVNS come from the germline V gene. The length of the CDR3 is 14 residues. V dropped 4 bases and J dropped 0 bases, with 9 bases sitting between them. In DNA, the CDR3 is TGTGCCAGCAGTGTGCAGGGATTGAACACTGAAGCTTTCTTT. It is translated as CASSVQGLNTEAFF.

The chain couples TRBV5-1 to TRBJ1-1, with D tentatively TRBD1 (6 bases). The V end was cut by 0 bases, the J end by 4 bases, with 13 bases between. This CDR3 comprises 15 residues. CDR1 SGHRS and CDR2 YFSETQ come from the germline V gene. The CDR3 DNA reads TGCGCCAGCAGCTTGGCCGGCGCAGGGGCCACTGAAGCTTTCTTT. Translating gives CASSLAGAGATEAFF.

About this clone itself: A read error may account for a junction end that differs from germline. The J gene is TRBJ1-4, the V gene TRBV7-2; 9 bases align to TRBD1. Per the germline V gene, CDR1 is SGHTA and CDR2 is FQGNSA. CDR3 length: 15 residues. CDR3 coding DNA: TGTGCCAGCACCTTACAGGGGGCTCCTAATGAAAAACTGTTTTTT. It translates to CASTLQGAPNEKLFF.

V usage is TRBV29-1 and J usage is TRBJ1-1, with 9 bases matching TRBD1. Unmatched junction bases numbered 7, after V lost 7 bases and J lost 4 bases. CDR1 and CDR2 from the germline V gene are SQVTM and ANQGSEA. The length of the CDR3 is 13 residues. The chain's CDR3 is CSAKTGGSTEAFF. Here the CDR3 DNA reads TGCAGCGCCAAGACAGGGGGAAGCACTGAAGCTTTCTTT.

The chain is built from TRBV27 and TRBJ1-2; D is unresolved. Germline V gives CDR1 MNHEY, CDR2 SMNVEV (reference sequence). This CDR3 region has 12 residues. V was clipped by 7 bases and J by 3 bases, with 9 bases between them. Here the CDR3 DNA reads TGTGCCAGCAAGACTAGGGACTATGGCTACACCTTC. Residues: CASKTRDYGYTF.

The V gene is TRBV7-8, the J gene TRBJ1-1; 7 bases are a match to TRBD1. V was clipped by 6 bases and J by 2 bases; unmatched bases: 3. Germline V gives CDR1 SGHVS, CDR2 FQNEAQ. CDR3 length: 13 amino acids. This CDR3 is CASRRGHNTEAFF. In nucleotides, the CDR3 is TGTGCCAGCAGAAGGGGGCATAACACTGAAGCTTTCTTT. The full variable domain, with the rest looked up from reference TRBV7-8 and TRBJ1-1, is GAGVSQSPRYKVAKRGQDVALRCDPISGHVSLFWYQQALGQGPEFLTYFQNEAQLDKSGLPSDRFFAERPEGSVSTLKIQRTQQEDSAVYLCASRRGHNTEAFFGQGTRLTVV.

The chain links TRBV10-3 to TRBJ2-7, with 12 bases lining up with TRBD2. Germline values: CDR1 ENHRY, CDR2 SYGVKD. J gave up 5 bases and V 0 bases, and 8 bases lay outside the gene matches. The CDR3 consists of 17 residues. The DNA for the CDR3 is TGTGCCATCAGTGAGTCCAGCGGACTAGCGGGAATCGACGAGCAGTACTTC. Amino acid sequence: CAISESSGLAGIDEQYF.

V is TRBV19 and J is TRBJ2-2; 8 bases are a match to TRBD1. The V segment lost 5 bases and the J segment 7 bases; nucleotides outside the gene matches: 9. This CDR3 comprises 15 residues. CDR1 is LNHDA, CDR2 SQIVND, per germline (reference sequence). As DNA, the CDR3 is TGTGCCAGTAGTCTTCAGGGGGCTGACGTCGGGGAGCTGTTTTTT. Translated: CASSLQGADVGELFF.